The 16 T cell receptor beta chains below come from one sample, sequenced in a study of blood T cell repertoires in COVID-19. TCRdb's copy holds only in-frame clones and misses some; the assay was immunoSEQ multiplex PCR. This sample has 150,000 or so clones; 65% to 90% occur once, and the top ten carry about 8.9%. The material sequenced was peripheral blood. Source of these receptors: a woman aged 50 to 60 with acute or convalescent COVID-19.

This chain links TRBV3-1 (or the pseudogene TRBV3-2) with TRBJ1-1; D remains unclear. CDR1 is LGHDT and CDR2 is YNNKEL in the germline V gene (reference sequence). The V end lost 0 bases, the J end lost 3 bases, and 14 bases lay between the germline ends. The CDR3 runs 16 residues. This CDR3 reads CASSQDGRGQDTEAFF. The CDR3 bases are TGTGCCAGCAGCCAAGATGGGAGAGGGCAGGACACTGAAGCTTTCTTT.

The CDR3 region has the DNA TGTGCCAGCAGTTGGGGACAGCTGAGCTCTGGAAACACCATATATTTT. Translation gives CASSWGQLSSGNTIYF. The chain joins TRBV6-7 to TRBJ1-3; 7 nucleotides line up with TRBD1. TRBV6-7 is filed as an ORF, its function uncertain. CDR3 length equals 16 residues. With V trimmed by 4 bases and J by 0 bases, 6 bases remained unmatched.

V usage is TRBV6-2 or TRBV6-3 and J usage is TRBJ2-3; the D gene is possibly TRBD1 (6 bases). Germline loops: CDR1 MNHEY, CDR2 SVGEGT. V gave up 6 bases and J gave up 2 bases, with 9 bases separating them. The CDR3 covers 13 residues. The CDR3: CASSGQNTDTQYF. CDR3 sequence (DNA): TGTGCCAGCAGCGGACAGAACACAGATACGCAGTATTTT.

The DNA for the CDR3 is TGTGCCAGCAGCTTTCGGCTAGCGGGAGGTGATGAGCAGTTCTTC. Translation: CASSFRLAGGDEQFF. The V call is TRBV7-7, the J call TRBJ2-1; 11 bases agree with TRBD2. The germline CDR1 and CDR2 sequences are SSHAT and FNYEAQ (reference sequence). This CDR3 contains 15 residues. V was clipped by 3 bases and J by 8 bases; unmatched bases: 6.

The chain recombines TRBV14 with TRBJ2-2; 7 bases map to TRBD2. This CDR3 is built from 15 residues. V was clipped by 3 bases and J by 6 bases; unmatched bases: 7. CDR1 is SGHDN and CDR2 is FVKESK in the germline V gene. As DNA, the CDR3 is TGTGCCAGCAGCCAGGCGAGGACTAGAGCCGGGGAGCTGTTTTTT. Its protein is CASSQARTRAGELFF.

In its sample, this clone was seen once. V and J are TRBV6-5 and TRBJ2-2; TRBD1 agrees at 10 bases. The V gene's germline CDR1 is MNHEY and CDR2 SVGAGI. The CDR3 extends over 13 amino acids. V was clipped by 5 bases and J by 8 bases; unmatched bases: 2. The CDR3 bases are TGTGCCAGCAGTAGGACAGGGGGTGGGGAGCTGTTTTTT. Encoded protein: CASSRTGGGELFF.

The rearrangement uses TRBV27 and TRBJ1-1; possible D gene TRBD1, 5 bases. CDR1 and CDR2 (germline): MNHEY, SMNVEV (reference sequence). Trimming cost V 1 base and J 4 bases, with 16 bases left between them. This CDR3 is built from 16 residues. In DNA, the CDR3 is TGTGCCAGCAGTTTATTATCTCGGGGGTCAAGCACTGAAGCTTTCTTT. Translated, it gives CASSLLSRGSSTEAFF.

This chain joins TRBV5-4 and TRBJ1-2; 8 positions match TRBD1. The CDR3 totals 17 residues. Germline CDR1 is SGHNT and CDR2 is YYREEE (reference sequence). With 4 bases clipped from V and 4 bases from J, the junction kept 15 bases outside the gene matches. In DNA, the CDR3 is TGTGCCAGCAGCCCGGATGTGGGACAGGTCACACTCTATGGCTACACCTTC. It is translated as CASSPDVGQVTLYGYTF.

This chain joins TRBV6-5 and TRBJ1-2; TRBD1 matches 8 bases. Germline-derived CDR1 and CDR2 are MNHEY and SVGAGI. CDR3 length: 14 residues. The V and J ends lost 2 bases and 4 bases, in that order; junction bases with no gene match: 3. CDR3 sequence reads: CASSYTGGTYGYTF. DNA of the CDR3: TGTGCCAGCAGTTACACAGGGGGGACCTATGGCTACACCTTC.

The chain has TRBV7-9 and TRBJ2-1; 7 bases line up with TRBD2. Per germline, CDR1 SEHNR and CDR2 FQNEAQ (reference sequence). Losses at the gene ends were 1 base for V and 2 bases for J; bases not matched to a gene: 2. The CDR3 is 15 residues long. The CDR3 region has the DNA TGTGCCAGCAGCTTAGACGGGAGGACCTACAATGAGCAGTTCTTC. Amino acid sequence: CASSLDGRTYNEQFF.

This clone was observed a few times. The chain employs TRBV5-8 and TRBJ2-7; no definite D call. Trimming shortened V by 0 bases and J by 2 bases, and 6 bases separated the two germline ends. The CDR3 has 13 amino acids. The V gene's germline CDR1 is SGHTS and CDR2 YDEGEE. The DNA for the CDR3 is TGTGCCAGCAGCTTGGCCCAAACCTACGAGCAGTACTTC. The encoded protein is CASSLAQTYEQYF.

The gene calls are TRBV5-1 and TRBJ1-6; a possible D gene is TRBD1 (5 bases). Germline CDR1 is SGHRS and CDR2 is YFSETQ. V was trimmed by 4 bases and J by 8 bases, leaving 16 bases between them. This CDR3 has 15 amino acids. The CDR3 here is CASSPGGTADSPLHF. CDR3 nucleotides: TGCGCCAGCAGCCCCGGGGGGACGGCCGATTCACCCCTCCACTTT.

The chain couples TRBV19 to TRBJ1-5; D might be TRBD1 (5 bases). Germline CDR1 reads LNHDA; CDR2 reads SQIVND (reference sequence). V was trimmed by 7 bases and J by 4 bases, leaving 20 bases between them. The CDR3 runs to 16 residues. CDR3 coding DNA: TGTGCCAGTACAATCGGCTCCGGGCAGGGAAATCAGCCCCAGCATTTT. This translates into CASTIGSGQGNQPQHF.

The CDR3 sequence: CASSLRQNHEQYF. CDR3 sequence (DNA): TGTGCCAGCAGTTTGAGGCAGAACCACGAGCAGTACTTC. The V gene is TRBV27, the J gene TRBJ2-7; D remains ambiguous. V lost 3 bases to trimming and J lost 5 bases, with 11 bases between them. In germline, CDR1 is MNHEY, CDR2 SMNVEV (reference sequence). The CDR3 has 13 residues.

The chain couples TRBV2 to TRBJ1-1; D perhaps matches TRBD1 (5 bases). V lost 5 bases to trimming and J lost 3 bases, with 13 bases between them. From germline, CDR1 is SNHLY and CDR2 FYNNEI. CDR3 size: 14 residues. The CDR3 region has the DNA TGTGCCAGCAGTTGGTACGGAGGGGACACTGAAGCTTTCTTT. Protein sequence: CASSWYGGDTEAFF. The whole variable domain, remainder taken from reference TRBV2 and TRBJ1-1, is EPEVTQTPSHQVTQMGQEVILRCVPISNHLYFYWYRQILGQKVEFLVSFYNNEISEKSEIFDDQFSVERPDGSNFTLKIRSTKLEDSAMYFCASSWYGGDTEAFFGQGTRLTVV.

In this sample, this clone turned up once. This chain connects TRBV9 to TRBJ1-4; TRBD1 is a possible D gene (6 bases). Trimming removed 2 bases from V and 6 bases from J, with 11 bases in between. This CDR3 is built from 14 residues. From germline, CDR1 is SGDLS and CDR2 YYNGEE. This CDR3 is CASSVRGGDEKLFF. The CDR3 region has the DNA TGTGCCAGCAGCGTGAGGGGGGGCGATGAAAAACTGTTTTTT.